This T cell receptor (beta chain) was recovered during a study of blood T cells in healthy people across ages. The CDR3 sequence is 15 residues long. Germline CDR1 SGHRS, CDR2 YFSETQ. The V segment lost 3 bases and the J segment 15 bases; nucleotides outside the gene matches: 15. On this clonotype itself: As yet, its antigen is unknown.

Study-wide points: Researchers said unsorted PBMCs prevented a conclusive naive versus antigen-experienced comparison.

Together with a sample-barcoded 5' primer, a J-beta primer mix was included in a second PCR lasting roughly 6 to 12 cycles. Tags on each cDNA molecule came from a template-switch adaptor with 12 random nucleotides. MiXCR, applied by TCRdb to the 5' RACE reads, yields one record per CDR3 protein. Of roughly 680,000 distinct CDR3 sequences detected, roughly half appear once; the ten largest clones hold around an eighth. The origin of this receptor is a woman older than 75 in good health. The sequencing input was blood. The J gene is TRBJ2-4, the V gene TRBV5-1; 10 bases agree with TRBD2. The CDR3 coding sequence is TGCGCCAGCAGCTCTAGGATTCTAGCGGGAGAAAAGCTGTACTTC. This translates into CASSSRILAGEKLYF.